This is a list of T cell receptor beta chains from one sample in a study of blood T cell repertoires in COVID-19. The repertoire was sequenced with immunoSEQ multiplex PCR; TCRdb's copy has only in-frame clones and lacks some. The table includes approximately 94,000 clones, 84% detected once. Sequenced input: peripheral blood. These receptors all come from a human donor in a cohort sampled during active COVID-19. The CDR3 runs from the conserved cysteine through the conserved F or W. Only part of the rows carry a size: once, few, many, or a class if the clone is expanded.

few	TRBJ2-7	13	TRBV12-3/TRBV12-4	CASSQQGPYEQYF
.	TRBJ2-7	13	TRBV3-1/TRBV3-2	CASSQAPPYEQYF
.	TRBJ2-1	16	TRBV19	CASSPQTGPPYNEQFF
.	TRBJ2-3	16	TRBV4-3	CASSQSPDWSTDTQYF
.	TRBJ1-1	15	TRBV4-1	CASSQRDRMNTEAFF
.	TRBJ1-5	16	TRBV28	CASSPWTAYSNQPQHF
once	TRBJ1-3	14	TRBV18	CASSPDRLGNTIYF
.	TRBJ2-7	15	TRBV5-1	CASSLTGGRSDEQYF
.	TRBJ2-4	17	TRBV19	CASSIDGRVLAKNIQYF
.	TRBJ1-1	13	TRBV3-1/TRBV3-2	CASSQRDRGEAFF
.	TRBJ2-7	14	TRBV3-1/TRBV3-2	CASSHGTGGHEQYF
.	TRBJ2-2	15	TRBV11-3	CASSPQDRGTGELFF
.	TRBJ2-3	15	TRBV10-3	CAIKGTSGRVDTQYF
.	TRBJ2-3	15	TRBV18	CASSPWTSGEGTQYF
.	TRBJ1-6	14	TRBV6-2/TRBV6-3	CASSYQGPGSPLHF
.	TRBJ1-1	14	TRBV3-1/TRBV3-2	CASSQRQGNTEAFF
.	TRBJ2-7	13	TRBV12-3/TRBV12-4	CASARSGSYEQYF
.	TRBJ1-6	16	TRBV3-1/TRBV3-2	CASSPWGQGRNSPLHF